A single sample gave rise to the 21 T cell receptor beta chains below, sequenced in a study of cytomegalovirus exposure and HLA in healthy donors. PCR was performed using 60 Vbeta and 13 Jbeta primers. This table comes from immunoSEQ multiplex PCR, and its TCRdb copy is limited to in-frame clones, with some not included. The repertoire holds 30,000 to 45,000 clones, with 75% to 85% as singletons. The specimen was PBMCs. The source is a middle-aged woman in good health and CMV-seronegative.

This chain connects TRBV28 to TRBJ1-6; 8 nucleotides agree with TRBD1. Trimming cost V 4 bases and J 6 bases; bases outside gene matches: 11. Germline CDR1 is MDHEN and CDR2 is SYDVKM. The CDR3 length is 17 residues. CDR3 in DNA: TGTGCCAGCAGTTCTAGACGCAGGGGGCGAGGTAATTCACCCCTCCACTTT. Protein: CASSSRRRGRGNSPLHF.

DNA for the CDR3: TGTGCCAGCAGTGGACAGGGTGGTAGGAATCAGCCCCAGCATTTT. Protein: CASSGQGGRNQPQHF. The genes are TRBV2 and TRBJ1-5; 7 bases match TRBD1. The CDR3 is made up of 15 amino acids. Trimming took 4 bases from V and 4 from J; bases not matched to a gene: 7. CDR1 and CDR2 from the germline V gene are SNHLY and FYNNEI.

This clone was counted a single time. V and J are TRBV7-9 and TRBJ2-5, with 14 bases matching TRBD2. The CDR3 extends over 15 amino acids. Germline CDR1 reads SEHNR; CDR2 reads FQNEAQ (reference sequence). Unmatched junction bases numbered 4, after V lost 5 bases and J lost 5 bases. DNA of the CDR3: TGTGCCAGCAGCGCGACTAGCGGGGGGGCGGAGACCCAGTACTTC. This translates into CASSATSGGAETQYF.

The V gene is TRBV12-5, the J gene TRBJ2-7; 8 nucleotides align to TRBD1. The CDR3 totals 14 residues. V shed 1 base, J shed 2 bases, and the junction held 1 base outside the gene matches. Germline CDR1 LGHNT, CDR2 FRNRAP. The CDR3 nucleotides are TGTGCTAGTGGTTTGGGACAGGGGACCTACGAGCAGTACTTC. Translating it yields CASGLGQGTYEQYF.

This clone was detected a few times. The chain joins TRBV6-1 to TRBJ1-1; D is undetermined. The CDR3 covers 12 residues. Trimming cost V 0 bases and J 5 bases, with 4 bases left between them. The germline V gene encodes CDR1 MNHNS and CDR2 SASEGT. In DNA form, the CDR3 reads TGTGCCAGCAGTGAAGCGCAGACTGAAGCTTTCTTT. It specifies CASSEAQTEAFF.

The V and J genes are TRBV5-1 and TRBJ1-4, with D possibly matching TRBD1 (5 bases). Trimming shortened V by 2 bases and J by 10 bases, and 15 bases separated the two germline ends. The CDR3 contains 14 residues. Germline V gene lookup returns CDR1 SGHRS and CDR2 YFSETQ. CDR3 region: CASSFRDFSGKLFF. The CDR3 nucleotides read TGCGCCAGCAGCTTCCGGGACTTCAGTGGAAAACTGTTTTTT.

This clone has only a few counts. The chain recombines TRBV4-1 with TRBJ2-3; maybe TRBD2 (6 bases). Germline loops: CDR1 MGHRA, CDR2 YSYEKL. This CDR3 contains 16 residues. The V end was cut by 1 base, the J end by 3 bases, with 14 bases between. CDR3 loop: CASSQAGATRTDTQYF. The CDR3 nucleotides read TGCGCCAGCAGCCAAGCCGGGGCGACTAGAACAGATACGCAGTATTTT.

The chain carries TRBV6-1 and TRBJ1-2; D may be TRBD1 (6 bases). The CDR3 is 15 residues long. The germline V gene has CDR1 MNHNS and CDR2 SASEGT. With 5 bases removed from V and 4 bases from J, the gap between germline ends came to 17 bases. The CDR3: CASSNRARGVYGYTF. DNA for the CDR3: TGTGCCAGCAGTAACAGGGCCCGAGGGGTCTATGGCTACACCTTC.

This clone was counted only a few times. The rearrangement joins TRBV6-1 to TRBJ2-7; 7 nucleotides match TRBD1. Germline values: CDR1 MNHNS, CDR2 SASEGT. V trimming: 7 bases; J trimming: 3 bases; junction bases outside the gene matches: 6. The CDR3 length is 13 residues. The CDR3 sequence is CASNGRQGYEQYF. CDR3 bases: TGTGCCAGCAATGGGAGACAGGGCTACGAGCAGTACTTC.

CDR3: CASRTGISNEKLFF. The CDR3 DNA reads as TGTGCCAGCAGAACCGGGATATCTAATGAAAAACTGTTTTTT. This sequence joins TRBV6-6 and TRBJ1-4; D remains unclear. This CDR3 comprises 14 residues. Germline CDR1 and CDR2: MNHNY and SVGAGI (reference sequence). V was shortened by 6 bases and J by 3 bases, with 11 bases between the two germline ends.

The chain is built from TRBV6-5 and TRBJ2-3, with 11 nucleotides matching TRBD1. Unmatched junction bases numbered 6, after V lost 6 bases and J lost 7 bases. Germline V CDR1 and CDR2: MNHEY, SVGAGI. The CDR3 consists of 14 residues. CDR3 in DNA: TGTGCCAGCAGCTCCGGGACAGGGGGTTATACGCAGTATTTT. Its translation: CASSSGTGGYTQYF.

The V call is TRBV7-8, the J call TRBJ2-4; 9 bases map to TRBD2. V lost 5 bases, J lost 4 bases, and 12 bases stayed unmatched. The CDR3 sequence is 17 residues long. Germline CDR1 is SGHVS and CDR2 is FQNEAQ. The CDR3 DNA reads TGTGCCAGCAGCCGGCTACTGGCGGGGGGGAATAAAAACATTCAGTACTTC. It is translated as CASSRLLAGGNKNIQYF. Together with reference TRBV7-8 and TRBJ2-4, the CDR3 gives the full variable domain: GAGVSQSPRYKVAKRGQDVALRCDPISGHVSLFWYQQALGQGPEFLTYFQNEAQLDKSGLPSDRFFAERPEGSVSTLKIQRTQQEDSAVYLCASSRLLAGGNKNIQYFGAGTRLSVL.

The chain combines TRBV7-2 with TRBJ2-3; 7 bases agree with TRBD1. V lost 5 bases to trimming and J lost 14 bases; unmatched junction nucleotides: 13. This CDR3 region has 13 residues. The germline gives CDR1 SGHTA, CDR2 FQGNSA. The CDR3 is CASSTRQGNFLYF. CDR3 in DNA: TGTGCCAGCAGCACTCGACAGGGAAATTTTTTGTATTTT.

The chain carries TRBV16 and TRBJ1-3, with TRBD1 matching 7 bases. Germline loops: CDR1 KGHSY, CDR2 FQNENV. This CDR3 has 16 residues. V shed 4 bases and J 4 bases; nucleotides not matched to a gene: 10. CDR3 DNA sequence: TGTGCCAGCAGCCGCGGACAGGTAATGAGAGGAAACACCATATATTTT. It is translated as CASSRGQVMRGNTIYF.

This chain uses TRBV6-5 with TRBJ2-1, with D possibly being TRBD2 (5 bases). The CDR3 is 15 amino acids. Trimming cost V 5 bases and J 0 bases, with 11 bases left between them. The germline gives CDR1 MNHEY, CDR2 SVGAGI. The chain's CDR3 is CASSPDRGSYNEQFF. CDR3 sequence (DNA): TGTGCCAGCAGTCCAGATCGGGGCTCCTACAATGAGCAGTTCTTC.

The V gene is TRBV20-1, the J gene TRBJ2-5; TRBD1 is a possible D gene (6 bases). V lost 6 bases, J lost 5 bases, and 10 bases lay in between. Germline loops: CDR1 DFQATT, CDR2 SNEGSKA (reference sequence). The CDR3 is made up of 11 amino acids. DNA for the CDR3: TGCAGTGCAAGGGGGTTTGAGACCCAGTACTTC. Translated: CSARGFETQYF.

As concerns this clone: The same CDR3 is also encoded by other DNA sequences in this sample. The gene calls are TRBV6-6 and TRBJ1-2; D not certain. V lost 6 bases to trimming and J lost 4 bases, with 21 bases between them. Germline CDR1 MNHNY, CDR2 SVGAGI (reference sequence). The CDR3 runs to 16 residues. The CDR3 sequence: CASSSLSPKRAYGYTF. DNA for the CDR3: TGTGCCAGCAGCTCGCTGTCACCTAAGAGGGCCTATGGCTACACCTTC.

V gene TRBV28 combines with J gene TRBJ2-3; 8 bases fit TRBD2. With V trimmed by 8 bases and J by 0 bases, 7 bases remained unmatched. Germline values: CDR1 MDHEN, CDR2 SYDVKM. This CDR3 spans 15 amino acids. For the CDR3, the DNA is TGTGCCAGCTATCAGCGGGGGCAGAGCACAGATACGCAGTATTTT. This gives the protein CASYQRGQSTDTQYF. Together with reference TRBV28 and TRBJ2-3, the CDR3 gives the full variable domain: DVKVTQSSRYLVKRTGEKVFLECVQDMDHENMFWYRQDPGLGLRLIYFSYDVKMKEKGDIPEGYSVSREKKERFSLILESASTNQTSMYLCASYQRGQSTDTQYFGPGTRLTVL.

The rearrangement uses TRBV11-1 and TRBJ2-2; D may be TRBD1 (6 bases). V gave up 3 bases and J gave up 3 bases, with 11 bases separating them. The CDR3 spans 15 residues. Per the germline V gene, CDR1 is SGHAT and CDR2 is FQDESV (reference sequence). The CDR3 nucleotides read TGTGCCAGCAGCTTGGGGGACACCCACACCGGGGAGCTGTTTTTT. Amino acids: CASSLGDTHTGELFF.

This chain connects TRBV6-1 to TRBJ2-7; 7 bases line up with TRBD1. The CDR3 length is 15 residues. J was trimmed by 4 bases and V by 2 bases; bases with no gene match: 8. Germline V gene data show CDR1 as MNHNS and CDR2 as SASEGT. CDR3 coding DNA: TGTGCCAGCAGTGAAAGAGAGGGGGCACTATACGAGCAGTACGTC. This sequence encodes CASSEREGALYEQYV.

The chain carries TRBV15 and TRBJ1-1; D remains unclear. V gave up 1 base and J gave up 0 bases, with 3 bases separating them. The germline gives CDR1 LNHNV, CDR2 YYDKDF (reference sequence). This CDR3 region has 13 residues. DNA for the CDR3: TGTGCCACCAGCAGAGGGCTGAACACTGAAGCTTTCTTT. Translating gives CATSRGLNTEAFF.